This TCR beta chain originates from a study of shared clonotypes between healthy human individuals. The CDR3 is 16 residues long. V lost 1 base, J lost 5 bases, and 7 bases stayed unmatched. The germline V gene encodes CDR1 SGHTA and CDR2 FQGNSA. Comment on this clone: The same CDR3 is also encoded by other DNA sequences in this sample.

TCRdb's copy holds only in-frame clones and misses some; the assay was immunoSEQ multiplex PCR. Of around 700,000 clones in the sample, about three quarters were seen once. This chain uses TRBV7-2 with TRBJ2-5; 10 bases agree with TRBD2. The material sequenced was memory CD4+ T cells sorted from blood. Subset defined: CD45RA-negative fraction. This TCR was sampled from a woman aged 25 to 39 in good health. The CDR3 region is CASSLGGLAGVETQYF. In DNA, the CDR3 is TGTGCCAGCAGCTTAGGAGGCCTAGCGGGAGTGGAGACCCAGTACTTC. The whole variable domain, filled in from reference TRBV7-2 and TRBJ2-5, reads GAGVSQSPSNKVTEKGKDVELRCDPISGHTALYWYRQSLGQGLEFLIYFQGNSAPDKSGLPSDRFSAERTGGSVSTLTIQRTQQEDSAVYLCASSLGGLAGVETQYFGPGTRLLVL.